The 8 T cell receptor beta chains in this list originate from one sample, sequenced in a study of cytotoxic CD8 clonotypes in ibrutinib-treated CLL. Sequenced by immunoSEQ multiplex PCR; TCRdb stores in-frame clones only, minus some. The sample contains about 63,000 clones, less than 75% of which appear only once. The input for sequencing was PBMCs, taken after 12 months of ibrutinib treatment. The receptors here all came from a human donor with chronic lymphocytic leukemia.

This clone was observed at least ten times. The junction and the germline gene differ at one end; a read error may be behind it. The identical CDR3 is also encoded by other nucleotide sequences in the sample. The chain's CDR3 is CASSGQGVEFYGYTF. CDR3 nucleotide sequence: TGTGCCAGCAGCGGGCAGGGCGTGGAGTTTTATGGCTACACCTTC. V and J are TRBV5-1 and TRBJ1-2; perhaps TRBD1 as D (5 bases). This CDR3 region has 15 residues. From germline, CDR1 is SGHRS and CDR2 YFSETQ.

The gene calls are TRBV10-3 and TRBJ2-7, with 10 positions matching TRBD2. From germline, CDR1 is ENHRY and CDR2 SYGVKD. J lost 7 bases, V lost 7 bases, and 10 bases had no gene match. The CDR3 spans 14 residues. CDR3 sequence (DNA): TGTGCCATCATGCCAGCGGGAGGGCCGGGAGAGCAGTACTTC. It is translated as CAIMPAGGPGEQYF.

This clone was seen a few times. The V and J genes are TRBV7-2 and TRBJ2-1, with a possible D match to TRBD2 (6 bases). The CDR3 has 15 residues. Germline V CDR1 and CDR2: SGHTA, FQGNSA. V was shortened by 1 base and J by 1 base, with 8 bases between the two germline ends. The DNA of the CDR3 is TGTGCCAGCAGCTTAGTTGGGGGGTCCTACAATGAGCAGTTCTTC. Translated, it gives CASSLVGGSYNEQFF.

This clone was counted a single time. The CDR3: CASSLEETQYF. The DNA for the CDR3 is TGCGCCAGCAGCTTGGAGGAGACCCAGTACTTC. J is TRBJ2-5 and V is TRBV5-1; D is unresolved. Trimming removed 0 bases from V and 5 bases from J, with 2 bases in between. Germline V gene data show CDR1 as SGHRS and CDR2 as YFSETQ. The CDR3 length is 11 residues.

This clone was detected many times. V is TRBV11-1 and J is TRBJ2-7, with TRBD2 matching 7 bases. Trimming at V came to 5 bases and at J to 6 bases, leaving 13 bases not matched to a gene. Germline CDR1 is SGHAT and CDR2 is FQDESV (reference sequence). CDR3 length equals 15 residues. This CDR3 reads CASSPAGRGGGEQYV. In DNA form, the CDR3 reads TGTGCCAGCAGCCCAGCGGGCCGGGGCGGGGGCGAGCAGTACGTC.

In this sample, this clone turned up many times. This chain connects TRBV6-6 to TRBJ1-5, with no clear D. Looked up from germline, CDR1 is MNHNY and CDR2 is SVGAGI (reference sequence). The CDR3 contains 14 residues. The V and J ends lost 7 bases and 7 bases respectively, with 17 bases between them. CDR3 coding DNA: TGTGCCAGCAACGGGCAGATCTTTAACCAGCCCCAGCATTTT. It codes for CASNGQIFNQPQHF.

There are many counts of this clone. This CDR3 reads CASTLMGGGSYEQYV. The CDR3 DNA sequence: TGTGCCAGCACCCTGATGGGAGGAGGGTCTTACGAGCAGTACGTC. The gene calls are TRBV11-2 and TRBJ2-7; perhaps TRBD2 as D (6 bases). V was shortened by 7 bases and J by 4 bases, with 20 bases between the two germline ends. The CDR3 loop spans 15 amino acids. Germline V CDR1 and CDR2: SGHAT, FQNNGV.

The chain couples TRBV15 to TRBJ2-5; maybe TRBD1 (5 bases). CDR1 LNHNV and CDR2 YYDKDF come from the germline V gene (reference sequence). This CDR3 has 15 amino acids. The V and J ends lost 3 bases and 3 bases respectively, with 14 bases between them. The CDR3 region has the DNA TGTGCCACCAGCAGGGGCACCCCCAGGGAAGAGACCCAGTACTTC. Translation gives CATSRGTPREETQYF.